Presented here are 25 T cell receptor beta chains from one specimen sequenced in a study of blood T cell repertoires in COVID-19. Generated by immunoSEQ multiplex PCR, the TCRdb table keeps only in-frame clones and is missing some. The data contain 200,000 to 250,000 clones, 85% of them singletons. The sequenced sample consisted of peripheral blood. The receptors were sampled from a man aged 40-49 years with acute or convalescent COVID-19.

The rearrangement joins TRBV5-1 to TRBJ2-3; D possibly corresponds to TRBD1 (7 bases). V was clipped by 4 bases and J by 5 bases, with 14 bases between them. Germline-derived CDR1 and CDR2 are SGHRS and YFSETQ. There are 14 residues in the CDR3. The CDR3 coding sequence is TGCGCCAGCAGCAACACCAGGGGGGAAGATACGCAGTATTTT. Encoded protein: CASSNTRGEDTQYF.

Worth noting for this clone: One end of the junction fails to match germline, which may point to a read error. The V gene is TRBV18, the J gene TRBJ1-1, with D unresolved. The CDR3 length is 15 residues. The germline gives CDR1 KGHSH, CDR2 LQKENI. The CDR3 loop is CASSPPSLLNAEAFF. CDR3 bases: TGTGCCAGCTCACCACCGAGTTTATTGAACGCTGAAGCTTTCTTT.

Only one count was recorded for this clone. This chain connects TRBV4-2 to TRBJ1-1, with D hard to call. This CDR3 region has 14 residues. Germline V gives CDR1 LGHNA, CDR2 YNFKEQ. Trimming cost V 1 base and J 2 bases, with 8 bases left between them. CDR3 region: CASSQVWANTEAFF. The CDR3 region has the DNA TGTGCCAGCAGCCAAGTTTGGGCCAACACTGAAGCTTTCTTT.

This clone came up once. The chain carries TRBV14 and TRBJ1-1; no firm D call. CDR3 length: 12 residues. Germline V lookup: CDR1 SGHDN, CDR2 FVKESK. The V gene lost 1 base and the J gene lost 5 bases, with 5 bases spanning the gap. The CDR3 here is CASSQAGTEAFF. DNA of the CDR3: TGTGCCAGCAGCCAAGCAGGAACTGAAGCTTTCTTT.

Note on this clone: Other DNA sequences within the sample encode an identical CDR3. This rearrangement joins TRBV12-3 or TRBV12-4 to TRBJ1-5; D ambiguous. The CDR3 runs 13 residues. V was trimmed by 3 bases and J by 2 bases, leaving 5 bases between them. The CDR3 DNA reads TGTGCCAGCAGTTTTCGGGGCAATCAGCCCCAGCATTTT. Its protein is CASSFRGNQPQHF.

This chain connects TRBV18 to TRBJ1-1; TRBD1 is a possible D gene (5 bases). This CDR3 has 17 amino acids. V dropped 2 bases and J dropped 3 bases, with 19 bases sitting between them. Germline V gene lookup returns CDR1 KGHSH and CDR2 LQKENI. The CDR3 spells CASSPSGTPNGYTEAFF. CDR3 in DNA: TGTGCCAGCTCACCATCAGGGACTCCTAATGGGTACACTGAAGCTTTCTTT.

The rearrangement joins TRBV25-1 to TRBJ1-2, with 8 bases that match TRBD1. The CDR3 spans 16 residues. Germline trimming cut 3 bases from V and 3 bases from J; bases unmatched to any gene: 9. Germline CDR1 and CDR2: MGHDK and SYGVNS. This CDR3 is CASSDSGDRFYYGYTF. The CDR3 region has the DNA TGTGCCAGCAGTGATAGTGGGGACAGGTTTTACTATGGCTACACCTTC.

V and J are TRBV18 and TRBJ2-7; D might be TRBD2 (6 bases). This CDR3 has 15 amino acids. V was clipped by 4 bases and J by 1 base, with 14 bases between them. Germline assignment: CDR1 KGHSH and CDR2 LQKENI. The CDR3 loop reads CASSLEGSLSYEQYF. CDR3 sequence (DNA): TGTGCCAGCTCACTGGAGGGGAGCTTATCCTACGAGCAGTACTTC. Combining the CDR3 with reference TRBV18 and TRBJ2-7 gives the whole variable domain NAGVMQNPRHLVRRRGQEARLRCSPMKGHSHVYWYRQLPEEGLKFMVYLQKENIIDESGMPKERFSAEFPKEGPSILRIQQVVRGDSAAYFCASSLEGSLSYEQYFGPGTRLTVT.

This clone was seen a handful of times. V gene TRBV5-4 combines with J gene TRBJ1-1; possibly TRBD1 for D (6 bases). This CDR3 contains 15 residues. V was cut by 4 bases and J by 12 bases, with 25 bases left in between. Germline CDR1 and CDR2: SGHNT and YYREEE (reference sequence). CDR3 in DNA: TGTGCCAGCAGCCTTAGCCCGGACAGCGCCCGAGGAACTTTCTTT. Translated: CASSLSPDSARGTFF.

As regards this clone: The junction departs from the called germline gene at one end, perhaps through a read error. This chain joins TRBV6-5 and TRBJ1-5; D unclear. Germline CDR1 is MNHEY and CDR2 is SVGAGI. CDR3 length: 15 residues. This CDR3 is CASSDSNDGNQPQHF. DNA of the CDR3: TGTGCCAGCAGTGACTCTAATGACGGGAATCAGCCCCAGCATTTT.

This rearrangement joins TRBV30 to TRBJ1-4; 10 bases are a match to TRBD1. CDR3 length: 14 residues. V gave up 1 base and J gave up 8 bases; unmatched junction bases: 4. The V gene's germline CDR1 is GTSNPN and CDR2 SVGIG (reference sequence). This CDR3 reads CAWSGDRGREKLFF. CDR3 in DNA: TGTGCCTGGAGTGGGGACAGGGGTAGAGAAAAACTGTTTTTT.

The V gene is TRBV7-9, the J gene TRBJ1-2; no definite D call. CDR3 length equals 12 residues. Trimming took off 0 bases at V and 7 bases at J, with 6 bases between the two ends. CDR1 is SEHNR, CDR2 FQNEAQ, per germline (reference sequence). CDR3 DNA: TGTGCCAGCAGCTTAGCTTTCTCTGGCTACACCTTC. The encoded protein is CASSLAFSGYTF.

This chain connects TRBV5-1 to TRBJ2-1, with D unclear. The CDR3 consists of 12 residues. Germline V gene lookup returns CDR1 SGHRS and CDR2 YFSETQ. Trimming shortened V by 5 bases and J by 6 bases, and 9 bases separated the two germline ends. CDR3 protein: CASSYLGNEQFF. DNA for the CDR3: TGCGCCAGCAGTTATCTAGGCAATGAGCAGTTCTTC.

V is TRBV5-4 and J is TRBJ2-7, with 7 bases matching TRBD1. The CDR3 loop spans 14 amino acids. Per the germline V gene, CDR1 is SGHNT and CDR2 is YYREEE (reference sequence). In DNA form, the CDR3 reads TGTGCAAAATTAACAGGGGACACCTCCTACGAGCAGTACTTC. It encodes CAKLTGDTSYEQYF.

V usage is TRBV6-5 and J usage is TRBJ1-1, with D unresolved. CDR1 and CDR2 (germline): MNHEY, SVGAGI. The CDR3 contains 13 residues. V was cut by 11 bases and J by 0 bases, with 13 bases left in between. The CDR3 region is CACRREVNTEAFF. In DNA, the CDR3 is TGTGCCTGCCGACGGGAGGTGAACACTGAAGCTTTCTTT.

The chain couples TRBV18 to TRBJ1-2, with 12 bases fitting TRBD1. The J segment lost 4 bases and the V segment lost 2 bases, leaving 11 bases of the junction unmatched. CDR1 and CDR2 from the germline V gene are KGHSH and LQKENI. This CDR3 has 18 amino acids. The CDR3 sequence: CASSPLGTGGGNTYGYTF. The CDR3 DNA reads as TGTGCCAGCTCACCATTAGGGACAGGGGGCGGCAATACCTATGGCTACACCTTC.

The J gene is TRBJ1-3, the V gene TRBV14, with D tentatively TRBD1 (5 bases). Trimming pared 3 bases from V and 0 bases from J, leaving 12 bases between. The CDR3 totals 16 residues. The germline gives CDR1 SGHDN, CDR2 FVKESK. The chain's CDR3 is CASSHFAGRSGNTIYF. CDR3 coding DNA: TGTGCCAGCAGCCATTTCGCGGGACGCTCTGGAAACACCATATATTTT.

The chain links TRBV10-3 to TRBJ1-5; TRBD1 is a possible D gene (6 bases). Germline CDR1 reads ENHRY; CDR2 reads SYGVKD. This CDR3 region has 15 residues. V shed 2 bases and J shed 0 bases, with 8 bases lying between them. CDR3 coding DNA: TGTGCCATCAGTGAGAAGGACAGTAGCAATCAGCCCCAGCATTTT. It codes for CAISEKDSSNQPQHF.

This chain links TRBV7-2 with TRBJ1-2, with D hard to call. Deletions cut 1 base from V and 5 bases from J, with 11 bases between. Germline CDR1 is SGHTA and CDR2 is FQGNSA. The length of the CDR3 is 14 residues. The CDR3 DNA reads as TGTGCCAGCAGCTTAGGAGGCAGCTTTTATGGCTACACCTTC. Amino acid sequence: CASSLGGSFYGYTF.

The table lists this clone with a count of one. The chain joins TRBV5-4 to TRBJ2-1; 10 positions agree with TRBD2. The CDR3 has 15 residues. The germline CDR1 and CDR2 sequences are SGHNT and YYREEE (reference sequence). The trim removed 2 bases at V and 7 bases at J, leaving 6 bases unmatched. The CDR3 coding sequence is TGTGCCAGCAGCTTTAGCGGGGGGCCGGGGAATGAGCAGTTCTTC. It codes for CASSFSGGPGNEQFF.

This clone was detected many times. Other DNA sequences in the sample encode the same CDR3. V is TRBV18 and J is TRBJ1-6; 7 bases line up with TRBD1. J was trimmed by 8 bases and V by 4 bases; bases with no gene match: 5. Germline V lookup: CDR1 KGHSH, CDR2 LQKENI. The CDR3 contains 14 residues. The CDR3, as DNA: TGTGCCAGCTCACTTCTCGACAGGGATTCACCCCTCCACTTT. Its protein product is CASSLLDRDSPLHF.

This sequence joins TRBV4-3 and TRBJ1-1; D remains ambiguous. This CDR3 has 14 residues. CDR1 is LGHNA and CDR2 is YSLEER in the germline V gene. V was shortened by 1 base and J by 0 bases, with 6 bases between the two germline ends. The CDR3, as DNA: TGCGCCAGCAGCCAAGCCATCATGAACACTGAAGCTTTCTTT. As protein: CASSQAIMNTEAFF.

This rearrangement joins TRBV19 to TRBJ1-3; no clear D. CDR1 and CDR2 from the germline V gene are LNHDA and SQIVND (reference sequence). The V and J ends lost 8 bases and 8 bases respectively, with 19 bases between them. The CDR3 sequence is 14 residues long. CDR3 coding DNA: TGTGCCAGTTCATGGGCAGGAAGTGTGGACACCATATATTTT. Translation: CASSWAGSVDTIYF.

This chain connects TRBV5-4 to TRBJ2-6; 8 nucleotides match TRBD1. The germline gives CDR1 SGHNT, CDR2 YYREEE (reference sequence). This CDR3 has 16 residues. Germline trimming cut 4 bases from V and 4 bases from J; bases unmatched to any gene: 7. CDR3 protein: CASSQLTGAGANVLTF. The CDR3 nucleotides read TGTGCCAGCAGCCAGCTGACAGGGGCCGGGGCCAACGTCCTGACTTTC.

The genes are TRBV18 and TRBJ2-1, with 9 bases matching TRBD1. Germline V gene sequence: CDR1 KGHSH, CDR2 LQKENI. V trimming: 5 bases; J trimming: 5 bases; junction bases outside the gene matches: 4. The CDR3 extends over 14 amino acids. This CDR3 is CASSVDRGDNEQFF. The CDR3 nucleotides are TGTGCCAGCTCAGTAGACAGGGGGGACAATGAGCAGTTCTTC.